This T cell receptor (beta chain) derives from a study of blood T cells in healthy people across ages. Study-level points and caveats: Nothing was known about donor CMV status, and this possibly confounded expanded clonotype changes.

Peripheral blood samples of roughly 9.8 milliliters were drawn from each donor. Alongside a J-beta primer mix, a sample-barcoded 5' primer served in a second PCR lasting roughly 7 to 11 cycles. Each cDNA molecule carried a tag from a template-switch adaptor that contained 12 random nucleotides. In TCRdb, the 5' RACE reads were re-called with MiXCR into one record per CDR3 protein. This sample has 700,000 or so distinct CDR3 sequences, with 40% to 45% found just once. To note about this clonotype: The antigen is undetermined.

This CDR3 has 14 amino acids. Between the trimmed V and J ends, which lost 4 bases and 6 bases, there was a span of 13 bases. CDR1 and CDR2 from the germline V gene are SGHRS and YFSETQ. The sequence was collected from a man aged 80 or over in good health. The chain recombines TRBV5-1 with TRBJ1-4; no definite D call. Material for sequencing was blood. CDR3 amino acids: CASSPDSGHEKLFF. The CDR3 DNA sequence: TGCGCCAGCAGCCCCGATTCGGGTCATGAAAAACTGTTTTTT.